This T cell receptor beta chain was sequenced for a study of cytomegalovirus exposure and HLA in healthy donors. Study-wide points: An analysis that came later showed most CMV-associated TCR beta chains appearing HLA-restricted. Owing to their indistinguishability, certain V segments, notably TRBV6-2 and TRBV6-3, were excluded. In a later analysis, V- and J-gene trimming of beta chains associated with a DCLRE1C missense variant, replicated independently. In all likelihood, a cluster of highly shared sequence variants was a sequencing artifact.

Concerning this clone itself: Its target is unknown.

PCR employed 60 Vbeta and 13 Jbeta primers. The protocol was immunoSEQ multiplex PCR, while the TCRdb copy is restricted to in-frame clones and leaves out a portion. The data contain under 150,000 clones, around 78% of them seen just once; the ten biggest clones take up 6.2%. The CDR3 runs to 14 residues. With V trimmed by 3 bases and J by 6 bases, 4 bases remained unmatched. CDR1 and CDR2 (germline): GTSNPN, SVGIG (reference sequence). This chain links TRBV30 with TRBJ1-5, with TRBD1 identical over 11 bases. The clonotype was recovered from a woman aged 40 to 50 in good health and CMV-seropositive. The sample was PBMCs. This CDR3 is CAWSGTGGSQPQHF. In DNA form, the CDR3 reads TGTGCCTGGAGCGGGACAGGGGGAAGTCAGCCCCAGCATTTT. The variable domain in full, completed from reference TRBV30 and TRBJ1-5, reads SQTIHQWPATLVQPVGSPLSLECTVEGTSNPNLYWYRQAAGRGLQLLFYSVGIGQISSEVPQNLSASRPQDRQFILSSKKLLLSDSGFYLCAWSGTGGSQPQHFGDGTRLSIL.